What follows are 20 T cell receptor beta chains derived from one specimen sequenced in a study of blood T cell repertoires in COVID-19. Measured with immunoSEQ multiplex PCR; TCRdb has only the in-frame clones, and not every one. The sample lists around 180,000 clones; around 80% were seen once. Sequenced input: PBMCs or T cells enriched from blood (not recorded which). These TCRs come from a woman aged 45-60 years with acute COVID-19.

The chain joins TRBV11-2 to TRBJ2-5; D not resolved. In germline, CDR1 is SGHAT, CDR2 FQNNGV. Trimming stripped 1 base from V and 0 bases from J, with 6 bases between. This CDR3 spans 14 amino acids. The CDR3 loop reads CASSLALYQETQYF. For the CDR3, the DNA is TGTGCCAGCAGCTTAGCCCTGTACCAAGAGACCCAGTACTTC. The entire variable domain, with the rest obtained from reference TRBV11-2 and TRBJ2-5, is as follows: EAGVAQSPRYKIIEKRQSVAFWCNPISGHATLYWYQQILGQGPKLLIQFQNNGVVDDSQLPKDRFSAERLKGVDSTLKIQPAKLEDSAVYLCASSLALYQETQYFGPGTRLLVL.

The chain employs TRBV3-1 (or the pseudogene TRBV3-2) and TRBJ1-2; 9 positions agree with TRBD1. Germline CDR1 is LGHDT and CDR2 is YNNKEL (reference sequence). The CDR3 runs 14 residues. V was pared by 3 bases and J by 5 bases, with 4 bases of the junction left unmatched. The CDR3 reads CASSQIGQGYGYTF. The CDR3 coding sequence is TGTGCCAGCAGCCAGATTGGACAGGGGTATGGCTACACCTTC.

The chain uses TRBV25-1 and TRBJ2-1, with 7 nucleotides matching TRBD2. Per germline, CDR1 MGHDK and CDR2 SYGVNS. The trim removed 3 bases at V and 4 bases at J, leaving 3 bases unmatched. This CDR3 is built from 14 residues. CDR3 DNA: TGTGCCAGCAGTGAGACTAGCTCTTACAATGAGCAGTTCTTC. As protein: CASSETSSYNEQFF.

The chain couples TRBV5-5 to TRBJ1-4; TRBD1 aligns across 10 bases. The CDR3 is 16 amino acids. CDR1 SGHKS and CDR2 YYEKEE come from the germline V gene (reference sequence). J gave up 13 bases and V 0 bases, and 12 bases lay outside the gene matches. The CDR3 coding sequence is TGTGCCAGCAGCTTGGGCCGGGACAGGGGAAGACTGGGACTGTTTTTT. Amino acid sequence: CASSLGRDRGRLGLFF.

This chain joins TRBV7-9 and TRBJ1-2, with 7 positions matching TRBD1. The ends lost 5 bases at V and 0 bases at J; junction bases unmatched: 9. CDR3 length: 16 residues. Germline V gene lookup returns CDR1 SEHNR and CDR2 FQNEAQ (reference sequence). As DNA, the CDR3 is TGTGCCAGCAGCCCGGAGGGGGACAGCCCTAACTATGGCTACACCTTC. Protein product: CASSPEGDSPNYGYTF.

The CDR3 protein is CASSQQGIGNQPQHF. CDR3 coding DNA: TGTGCCAGCAGTCAACAGGGGATCGGGAATCAGCCCCAGCATTTT. V and J are TRBV2 and TRBJ1-5, with TRBD1 identical over 7 bases. Germline loops: CDR1 SNHLY, CDR2 FYNNEI. Trimming removed 5 bases from V and 4 bases from J; junction bases left unmatched: 8. This CDR3 spans 15 amino acids.

The DNA of the CDR3 is TGTGCCAGCAGCCCCGGCGTGGGAGTAAGTAGTGATGGCTACACCTTC. This sequence encodes CASSPGVGVSSDGYTF. The gene calls are TRBV11-2 and TRBJ1-2; D is ambiguous. V lost 5 bases and J 6 bases, leaving 22 bases between the germline ends. The CDR3 has 16 amino acids. Germline CDR1 SGHAT, CDR2 FQNNGV.

The chain employs TRBV7-2 and TRBJ1-4; D ambiguous. Germline values: CDR1 SGHTA, CDR2 FQGNSA. The V end lost 5 bases, the J end lost 0 bases, and 10 bases lay between the germline ends. The CDR3 contains 15 residues. CDR3 region: CASSPVGATNEKLFF. CDR3 DNA sequence: TGTGCCAGCAGCCCGGTGGGCGCAACTAATGAAAAACTGTTTTTT.

The rearrangement joins TRBV12-3 or TRBV12-4 to TRBJ1-2; 7 bases map to TRBD1. V lost 4 bases, J lost 6 bases, and 5 bases stayed unmatched. CDR3 length equals 13 residues. The CDR3 region is CASSSRGLDGYTF. In nucleotides, the CDR3 is TGTGCCAGCAGTTCAAGGGGGCTCGATGGCTACACCTTC.

V usage is TRBV28 and J usage is TRBJ1-6; D remains unclear. The length of the CDR3 is 14 residues. With 3 bases removed from V and 7 bases from J, the gap between germline ends came to 10 bases. Germline V gives CDR1 MDHEN, CDR2 SYDVKM. The DNA of the CDR3 is TGTGCCAGCAGTTTCCGACAACGGAATTCACCCCTCCACTTT. Translated, it gives CASSFRQRNSPLHF. Complete variable domain (other parts from reference TRBV28 and TRBJ1-6): DVKVTQSSRYLVKRTGEKVFLECVQDMDHENMFWYRQDPGLGLRLIYFSYDVKMKEKGDIPEGYSVSREKKERFSLILESASTNQTSMYLCASSFRQRNSPLHFGNGTRLTVT.

The genes are TRBV28 and TRBJ2-3; 9 bases fit TRBD2. The CDR3 runs to 16 residues. Germline CDR1 MDHEN, CDR2 SYDVKM. V lost 2 bases, J lost 3 bases, and 6 bases stayed unmatched. The CDR3 region has the DNA TGTGCCAGCAGTTTAGTAGCGGGGGAAACGACAGATACGCAGTATTTT. Translation gives CASSLVAGETTDTQYF.

The chain uses TRBV6-4 and TRBJ2-1, with TRBD1 matching over 7 bases. From germline, CDR1 is MRHNA and CDR2 SNTAGT. This CDR3 comprises 15 residues. Germline trimming cut 6 bases from V and 0 bases from J; bases unmatched to any gene: 5. The CDR3 DNA is TGTGCCAGCAGAGAGGGGGCCGGCTCCTACAATGAGCAGTTCTTC. As protein: CASREGAGSYNEQFF.

V and J are TRBV7-2 and TRBJ1-2, with D maybe TRBD1 (6 bases). The germline gives CDR1 SGHTA, CDR2 FQGNSA. The V gene lost 5 bases and the J gene lost 4 bases, with 14 bases spanning the gap. The CDR3 runs 14 residues. The CDR3 sequence: CASSPTTGSYGYTF. The CDR3 DNA is TGTGCCAGCAGCCCCACCACAGGGTCCTATGGCTACACCTTC.

Only a few counts were recorded for this clone. This chain connects TRBV20-1 to TRBJ1-2; D possibly corresponds to TRBD1 (6 bases). V lost 3 bases, J lost 1 base, and 15 bases lay in between. This CDR3 has 15 amino acids. From germline, CDR1 is DFQATT and CDR2 SNEGSKA (reference sequence). In DNA form, the CDR3 reads TGCAGTGCTAGTGGGTCGAGGGGGTTTAACTATGGCTACACCTTC. This gives the protein CSASGSRGFNYGYTF.

This rearrangement joins TRBV7-9 to TRBJ1-4; a possible D gene is TRBD1 (6 bases). V was pared by 2 bases and J by 4 bases, with 8 bases between. The CDR3 length is 14 residues. Per germline, CDR1 SEHNR and CDR2 FQNEAQ (reference sequence). The CDR3 DNA reads TGTGCCAGCAGCTTAACAGGGAATAATGAAAAACTGTTTTTT. This sequence encodes CASSLTGNNEKLFF.

This chain connects TRBV5-6 to TRBJ1-1; 7 positions match TRBD1. The germline CDR1 and CDR2 sequences are SGHDT and YYEEEE. V was clipped by 0 bases and J by 6 bases; unmatched bases: 2. The CDR3 loop spans 13 amino acids. CDR3 residues: CASSLEGASEAFF. The CDR3 region has the DNA TGTGCCAGCAGCTTGGAGGGGGCGTCTGAAGCTTTCTTT.

The chain combines TRBV29-1 with TRBJ2-5, with a tentative D call TRBD2 (7 bases). The CDR3 spans 13 residues. Between the trimmed V and J ends, which lost 0 bases and 9 bases, there was a span of 14 bases. Germline assignment: CDR1 SQVTM and CDR2 ANQGSEA. In nucleotides, the CDR3 is TGCAGCGTTGAAGATGGGCAGGGGAGGGCCCAGTACTTC. Its protein is CSVEDGQGRAQYF.

This chain joins TRBV18 and TRBJ1-2, with 9 bases identical to TRBD1. Germline V lookup: CDR1 KGHSH, CDR2 LQKENI. CDR3 size: 13 residues. J lost 6 bases, V lost 4 bases, and 3 bases had no gene match. This chain's CDR3 is CASSLGQGNGYTF. The CDR3, as DNA: TGTGCCAGCTCACTTGGACAGGGGAATGGCTACACCTTC.

This clone was recorded a few times. The chain combines TRBV11-2 with TRBJ1-6; a weak D match, TRBD1 (5 bases). This CDR3 has 14 amino acids. Trimming removed 4 bases at V and 6 bases at J, with 10 bases between. In germline, CDR1 is SGHAT, CDR2 FQNNGV. The CDR3 region is CASSSTVLNSPLHF. In DNA, the CDR3 is TGTGCCAGCAGCTCGACAGTTCTTAATTCACCCCTCCACTTT. Filled out from reference TRBV11-2 and TRBJ1-6, the complete variable domain reads EAGVAQSPRYKIIEKRQSVAFWCNPISGHATLYWYQQILGQGPKLLIQFQNNGVVDDSQLPKDRFSAERLKGVDSTLKIQPAKLEDSAVYLCASSSTVLNSPLHFGNGTRLTVT.

The chain uses TRBV6-5 and TRBJ2-5; 7 bases match TRBD2. Germline V gene data show CDR1 as MNHEY and CDR2 as SVGAGI. The CDR3 length is 15 residues. With 2 bases clipped from V and 5 bases from J, the junction kept 8 bases outside the gene matches. This chain's CDR3 is CASSYGGGWWETQYF. CDR3 coding DNA: TGTGCCAGCAGTTACGGGGGGGGTTGGTGGGAGACCCAGTACTTC.